Given below is one T cell receptor beta chain in context. These data are taken from a study of control samples from healthy donors and cancer patients. J was trimmed by 5 bases and V by 4 bases; bases with no gene match: 20. This CDR3 comprises 18 residues. Germline CDR1 SGHRS, CDR2 YFSETQ. The table came from immunoSEQ multiplex PCR; TCRdb's copy has only in-frame clones and leaves some out. Here the sample spans under 150,000 clones, over 90% being singletons. The TCR was taken from a man aged 25 to 40 in good health. The rearrangement joins TRBV5-1 to TRBJ1-1; 7 bases align to TRBD1. Material for sequencing was blood. CDR3 nucleotides: TGCGCCAGCAGCCCGCATTCGGAGGGGGCGCTGGGGGAGACTGAAGCTTTCTTT. It encodes CASSPHSEGALGETEAFF. Together with reference TRBV5-1 and TRBJ1-1, the CDR3 gives the full variable domain: KAGVTQTPRYLIKTRGQQVTLSCSPISGHRSVSWYQQTPGQGLQFLFEYFSETQRNKGNFPGRFSGRQFSNSRSEMNVSTLELGDSALYLCASSPHSEGALGETEAFFGQGTRLTVV.